These 16 T cell receptor beta chains were sequenced from one sample in a study of T-cell reconstitution after alpha-beta-depleted transplantation in children. Study observations and caveats: Diversity and T-cell counts at one year after transplant derived mostly from new T cells.

No antigen has been identified for these receptors. Library preparation (for TCRbeta) was performed with unique molecular identifiers. Via MiXCR, TCRdb re-called the PCR reads, giving one row per CDR3 protein. This sample has about 300,000 distinct CDR3 sequences, with over 7% found just once. This specimen consisted of peripheral blood, obtained 360 days after TCRalphabeta/CD19-depleted stem cell transplant. These receptors all stem from a female patient aged 2 to 10 who had a stem cell transplant for Fanconi anemia, so the T cells may come from the graft donor.

At least ten counts were recorded for this clonotype. The chain recombines TRBV12-3 or TRBV12-4 with TRBJ1-2; 7 bases align to TRBD1. This CDR3 has 13 residues. Trimming removed 6 bases from V and 4 bases from J; junction bases left unmatched: 5. This CDR3 is CASSPGQVYGYTF. The CDR3 DNA reads TGTGCCAGCAGCCCTGGACAGGTCTATGGCTACACCTTC.

Of note for this clonotype: Because the CDR3 is missing its conserved closing phenylalanine or tryptophan, this is likely a read error. V gene TRBV7-2 combines with J gene TRBJ2-1, with 9 bases identical to TRBD2. This CDR3 has 15 amino acids. With V trimmed by 3 bases and J by 4 bases, 4 bases remained unmatched. CDR1 and CDR2 from the germline V gene are SGHTA and FQGNSA. CDR3 sequence: CASSFSGGAYNEQFC. CDR3 DNA sequence: TGTGCCAGCAGCTTTAGCGGGGGCGCATACAATGAGCAGTTCTGC.

Ten or more counts support this clonotype. The chain is built from TRBV12-5 and TRBJ1-1, with D perhaps matching TRBD1 (5 bases). The germline V gene encodes CDR1 LGHNT and CDR2 FRNRAP. Trimming stripped 5 bases from V and 0 bases from J, with 13 bases between. The CDR3 runs 15 residues. The chain's CDR3 is CASGIGRQLNTEAFF. Here the CDR3 DNA reads TGTGCTAGTGGTATTGGACGACAGTTGAACACTGAAGCTTTCTTT.

The table lists this clonotype with a few counts. The chain links TRBV20-1 to TRBJ1-1; TRBD1 is a possible D gene (5 bases). V was shortened by 0 bases and J by 3 bases, with 11 bases between the two germline ends. Germline V lookup: CDR1 DFQATT, CDR2 SNEGSKA (reference sequence). The CDR3 is 14 amino acids. CDR3 protein: CSARDRRGYTEAFF. The DNA of the CDR3 is TGCAGTGCTAGAGATCGAAGGGGTTACACTGAAGCTTTCTTT.

This clonotype has a count of ten or more. The chain joins TRBV20-1 to TRBJ2-3; 10 nucleotides match TRBD2. The CDR3 is 15 amino acids. Looked up from germline, CDR1 is DFQATT and CDR2 is SNEGSKA (reference sequence). J was trimmed by 1 base and V by 4 bases; bases with no gene match: 5. In DNA form, the CDR3 reads TGCAGTGCTATACTCGGACTAGCGGGCACAGATACGCAGTATTTT. Translated, it gives CSAILGLAGTDTQYF.

The chain combines TRBV2 with TRBJ2-2; TRBD2 aligns across 8 bases. The trim removed 7 bases at V and 3 bases at J, leaving 16 bases unmatched. CDR1 and CDR2 (germline): SNHLY, FYNNEI. The length of the CDR3 is 18 residues. Here the CDR3 reads CASNPGRRGGLYTGELFF. Written as DNA, the CDR3 is TGTGCCAGCAACCCCGGCCGACGGGGGGGGCTATACACCGGGGAGCTGTTTTTT.

This clonotype was seen at least ten times. The chain links TRBV5-1 to TRBJ2-7, with 13 bases aligning to TRBD2. The junction had 8 bases not matched to a gene; V was cut back by 3 bases and J by 2 bases. The CDR3 consists of 17 residues. CDR1 is SGHRS and CDR2 is YFSETQ in the germline V gene. The CDR3 sequence is CASSYPGTSGTTYEQYF. The CDR3 DNA reads TGCGCCAGCAGCTACCCCGGGACTAGCGGGACTACCTACGAGCAGTACTTC. The whole variable domain, remainder taken from reference TRBV5-1 and TRBJ2-7, is KAGVTQTPRYLIKTRGQQVTLSCSPISGHRSVSWYQQTPGQGLQFLFEYFSETQRNKGNFPGRFSGRQFSNSRSEMNVSTLELGDSALYLCASSYPGTSGTTYEQYFGPGTRLTVT.

This clonotype was counted only a few times. This chain links TRBV2 with TRBJ1-1; no reliable D call. From germline, CDR1 is SNHLY and CDR2 FYNNEI. The CDR3 loop spans 12 amino acids. V was clipped by 5 bases and J by 2 bases, with 6 bases between them. The CDR3 reads CASSLDNTEAFF. The CDR3 DNA is TGTGCCAGCAGTTTGGACAACACTGAAGCTTTCTTT.

Many counts were recorded for this clonotype. This rearrangement joins TRBV5-1 to TRBJ1-2; D unresolved. Trimming took off 5 bases at V and 5 bases at J, with 13 bases between the two ends. The CDR3 is made up of 13 amino acids. Germline V gene lookup returns CDR1 SGHRS and CDR2 YFSETQ. In DNA form, the CDR3 reads TGCGCCAGCAGTGGATCCAATTCATATGGCTACACCTTC. This translates into CASSGSNSYGYTF.

This clonotype was detected only a few times. The chain couples TRBV3-1 to TRBJ1-2; TRBD1 aligns across 8 bases. The CDR3 sequence is 15 residues long. The germline CDR1 and CDR2 sequences are LGHDT and YNNKEL (reference sequence). The junction had 13 bases not matched to a gene; V was cut back by 6 bases and J by 7 bases. CDR3 loop: CASSRADRETLGYTF. CDR3 DNA sequence: TGTGCCAGCAGTCGGGCGGACAGGGAAACGCTTGGCTACACCTTC. The full variable domain, its missing parts supplied by reference TRBV3-1 and TRBJ1-2, is DTAVSQTPKYLVTQMGNDKSIKCEQNLGHDTMYWYKQDSKKFLKIMFSYNNKELIINETVPNRFSPKSPDKAHLNLHINSLELGDSAVYFCASSRADRETLGYTFGSGTRLTVV.

The chain couples TRBV11-1 to TRBJ2-6; D tentatively reads TRBD1 or TRBD2 (5 bases each). V was clipped by 5 bases and J by 4 bases, with 21 bases between them. The CDR3 spans 18 residues. Per the germline V gene, CDR1 is SGHAT and CDR2 is FQDESV (reference sequence). CDR3 sequence reads: CASSLPRDPGGGANVLTF. The CDR3 DNA follows: TGTGCCAGCAGCCTACCCAGGGACCCCGGCGGAGGGGCCAACGTCCTGACTTTC.

This clonotype was counted many times. This chain uses TRBV29-1 with TRBJ1-1, with a possible D match to TRBD1 (6 bases). Germline V CDR1 and CDR2: SQVTM, ANQGSEA. CDR3 length: 13 amino acids. The V gene lost 3 bases and the J gene lost 1 base, with 9 bases spanning the gap. The CDR3 region has the DNA TGCAGCGTTGACGCCAGGGGGAACACTGAAGCTTTCTTT. It specifies CSVDARGNTEAFF.

This clonotype has a count of ten or more. The chain combines TRBV2 with TRBJ2-7; possibly TRBD1 or TRBD2 for D (6 bases each). Trimming took 11 bases from V and 0 from J, leaving 14 bases between them. Looked up from germline, CDR1 is SNHLY and CDR2 is FYNNEI. There are 13 residues in the CDR3. CDR3 residues: CAGLRGLSYEQYF. The CDR3 DNA sequence: TGTGCCGGACTCAGGGGACTCTCCTACGAGCAGTACTTC.

This clonotype was picked up many times. The CDR3 is CASSLRATPLHF. The CDR3 DNA follows: TGTGCCAGCAGTTTGCGCGCAACACCCCTCCACTTT. The chain carries TRBV28 and TRBJ1-6; D is uncertain. V was shortened by 3 bases and J by 11 bases, with 8 bases between the two germline ends. Germline assignment: CDR1 MDHEN and CDR2 SYDVKM. The CDR3 consists of 12 residues. The whole variable domain, remainder taken from reference TRBV28 and TRBJ1-6, is DVKVTQSSRYLVKRTGEKVFLECVQDMDHENMFWYRQDPGLGLRLIYFSYDVKMKEKGDIPEGYSVSREKKERFSLILESASTNQTSMYLCASSLRATPLHFGNGTRLTVT.

This clonotype has only a few counts. V usage is TRBV13 and J usage is TRBJ2-5; TRBD2 aligns across 14 bases. The germline V gene has CDR1 PRHDT and CDR2 FYEKMQ (reference sequence). The CDR3 loop spans 17 amino acids. V lost 3 bases to trimming and J lost 0 bases; unmatched junction nucleotides: 3. CDR3 sequence: CASSLRTSGRYQETQYF. The CDR3 nucleotides read TGTGCCAGCAGCTTGCGGACTAGCGGGAGGTACCAAGAGACCCAGTACTTC.

This clonotype showed up just a few times. This sequence joins TRBV6-2 or TRBV6-3 and TRBJ2-7, with D perhaps TRBD1 (6 bases). Germline CDR1 reads MNHEY; CDR2 reads SVGEGT. This CDR3 has 14 residues. V lost 5 bases and J lost 6, with 17 bases in between. CDR3 sequence reads: CASSRSGQLAEQYV. CDR3 in DNA: TGTGCCAGCAGTAGGTCCGGACAGTTGGCCGAGCAGTACGTC.